This T cell receptor (beta chain) is from a study of blood T cell repertoires in COVID-19. Assay: immunoSEQ multiplex PCR; the TCRdb copy retains only in-frame clones and omits some. The sample holds about 55,000 clones; about nine tenths are singletons and the top ten take around 8%. With V trimmed by 7 bases and J by 0 bases, 3 bases remained unmatched. Per the germline V gene, CDR1 is SNHLY and CDR2 is FYNNEI. This CDR3 comprises 14 residues. This receptor was identified in a man aged 60-69 years with active COVID-19. The chain combines TRBV2 with TRBJ2-1; TRBD2 matches at 7 bases. Material for sequencing was peripheral blood. The CDR3 region has the DNA TGTGCCAGCAAGGGAGGGTACTCCTACAATGAGCAGTTCTTC. Translated: CASKGGYSYNEQFF.